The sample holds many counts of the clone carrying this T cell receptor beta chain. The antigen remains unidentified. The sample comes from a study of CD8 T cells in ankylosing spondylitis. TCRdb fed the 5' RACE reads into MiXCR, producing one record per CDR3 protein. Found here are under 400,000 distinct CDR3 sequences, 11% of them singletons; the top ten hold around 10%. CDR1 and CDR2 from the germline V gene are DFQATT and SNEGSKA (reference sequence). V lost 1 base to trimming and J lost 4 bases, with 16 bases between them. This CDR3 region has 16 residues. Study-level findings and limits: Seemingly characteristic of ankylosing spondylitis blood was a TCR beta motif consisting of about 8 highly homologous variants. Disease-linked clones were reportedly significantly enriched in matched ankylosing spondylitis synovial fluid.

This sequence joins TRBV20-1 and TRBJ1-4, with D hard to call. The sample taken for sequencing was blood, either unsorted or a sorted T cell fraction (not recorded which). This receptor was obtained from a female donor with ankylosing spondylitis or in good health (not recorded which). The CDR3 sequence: CSARALTDGVNEKLFF. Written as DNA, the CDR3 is TGCAGTGCTAGAGCACTTACAGACGGCGTTAATGAAAAACTGTTTTTT.